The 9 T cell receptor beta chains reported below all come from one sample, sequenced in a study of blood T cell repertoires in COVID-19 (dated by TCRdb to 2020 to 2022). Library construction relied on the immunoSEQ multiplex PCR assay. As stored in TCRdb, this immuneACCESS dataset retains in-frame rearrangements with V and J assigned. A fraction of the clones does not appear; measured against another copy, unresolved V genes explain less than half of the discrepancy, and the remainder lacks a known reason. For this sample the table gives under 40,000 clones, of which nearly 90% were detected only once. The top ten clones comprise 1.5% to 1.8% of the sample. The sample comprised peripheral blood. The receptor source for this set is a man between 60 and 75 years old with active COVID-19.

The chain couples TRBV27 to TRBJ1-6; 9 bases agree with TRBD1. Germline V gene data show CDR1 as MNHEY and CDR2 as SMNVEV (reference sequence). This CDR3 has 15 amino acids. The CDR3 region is CGTRTGVLVNSPLHF. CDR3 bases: TGTGGCACCCGGACAGGGGTTTTGGTAAATTCACCCCTCCACTTT.

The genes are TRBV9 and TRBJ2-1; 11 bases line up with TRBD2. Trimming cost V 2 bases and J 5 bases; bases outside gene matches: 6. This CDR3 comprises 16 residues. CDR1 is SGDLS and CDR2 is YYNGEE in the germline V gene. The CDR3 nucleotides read TGTGCCAGCAGCGTCCGCCCTAGCGGGGGGAACAATGAGCAGTTCTTC. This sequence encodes CASSVRPSGGNNEQFF.

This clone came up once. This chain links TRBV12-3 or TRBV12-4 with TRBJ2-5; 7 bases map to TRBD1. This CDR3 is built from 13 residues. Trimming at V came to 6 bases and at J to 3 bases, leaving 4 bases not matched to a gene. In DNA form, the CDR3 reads TGTGCCAGCAGGAAAGACAGGGAAGAGACCCAGTACTTC. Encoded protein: CASRKDREETQYF.

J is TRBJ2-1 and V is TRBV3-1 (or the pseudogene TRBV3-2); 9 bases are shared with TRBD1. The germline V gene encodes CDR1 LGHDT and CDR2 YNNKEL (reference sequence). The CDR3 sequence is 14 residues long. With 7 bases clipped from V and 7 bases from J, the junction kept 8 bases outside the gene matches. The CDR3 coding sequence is TGTGCCAGCACTACAGGGGGCCCGCGTAATGAGCAGTTCTTC. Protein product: CASTTGGPRNEQFF.

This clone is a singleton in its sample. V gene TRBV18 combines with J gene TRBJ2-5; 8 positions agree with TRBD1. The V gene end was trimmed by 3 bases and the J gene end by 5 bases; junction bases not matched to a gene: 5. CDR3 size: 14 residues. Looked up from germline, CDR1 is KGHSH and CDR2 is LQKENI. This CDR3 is CASSPGQDPETQYF. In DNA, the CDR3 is TGTGCCAGCTCACCGGGACAGGATCCGGAGACCCAGTACTTC.

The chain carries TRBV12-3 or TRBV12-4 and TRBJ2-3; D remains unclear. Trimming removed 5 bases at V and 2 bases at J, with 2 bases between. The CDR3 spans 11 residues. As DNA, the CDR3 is TGTGCCAGCAGTCACACAGATACGCAGTATTTT. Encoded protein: CASSHTDTQYF.

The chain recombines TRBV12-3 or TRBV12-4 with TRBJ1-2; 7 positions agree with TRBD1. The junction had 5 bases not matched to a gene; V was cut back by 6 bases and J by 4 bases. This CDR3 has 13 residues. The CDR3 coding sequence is TGTGCCAGCAGCCCGGGACAGTTCTATGGCTACACCTTC. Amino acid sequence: CASSPGQFYGYTF.

CDR3 coding DNA: TGTGCCAGCAGTTACTCCTGGGGCCGGAGTGTTCTGTTTTTT. Amino acid sequence: CASSYSWGRSVLFF. The chain uses TRBV6-2 or TRBV6-3 and TRBJ1-4, with D possibly being TRBD1 (5 bases). Germline loops: CDR1 MNHEY, CDR2 SVGEGT. V lost 0 bases and J lost 14, with 16 bases in between. The CDR3 extends over 14 amino acids.

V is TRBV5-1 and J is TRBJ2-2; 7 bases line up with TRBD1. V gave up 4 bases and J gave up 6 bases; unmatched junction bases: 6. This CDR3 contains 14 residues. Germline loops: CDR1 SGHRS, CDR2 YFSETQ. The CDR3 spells CASSRDRGSGELFF. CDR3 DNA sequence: TGCGCCAGCAGCCGGGACAGAGGTTCCGGGGAGCTGTTTTTT.